Here is one T cell receptor beta chain with its context. V was shortened by 4 bases and J by 5 bases, with 20 bases between the two germline ends. Germline CDR1 DFQATT, CDR2 SNEGSKA (reference sequence). The length of the CDR3 is 16 residues. Sample donors were healthy Caucasian individuals that came from Russia, aged roughly 6 to 95. This sample is part of a study of blood T cells in healthy people across ages. For the second PCR, which ran for about 7 to 11 cycles, a sample-barcoded 5' primer and a J-beta primer mix were used. TCRdb reanalysed the 5' RACE reads using MiXCR and keeps one entry per CDR3 protein. The sample comprises about a million distinct CDR3 sequences, more than 30% of which are singletons, and about an eighth rests with the top ten.

The receptor was derived from a man between 18 and 35 years old in good health. The sequencing sample was made of blood. The V and J genes are TRBV20-1 and TRBJ1-4; D may be TRBD1 (6 bases). The DNA for the CDR3 is TGCAGTGCTACTCCCCCCATGACAGGCAAGAATGAAAAACTGTTTTTT. It translates to CSATPPMTGKNEKLFF.